This TCR beta chain was recorded in a study of T-cell reconstitution after alpha-beta-depleted transplantation in children. This clonotype was observed at least ten times. TCRbeta library preparation incorporated unique molecular identifiers. MiXCR, applied by TCRdb to the PCR reads, yields one record per CDR3 protein. The profile shows around 87,000 distinct CDR3 sequences, 7.5% to 9.5% of them singletons. The CDR3 sequence is 15 residues long. CDR1 is DFQATT and CDR2 is SNEGSKA in the germline V gene (reference sequence). V trimming: 3 bases; J trimming: 6 bases; junction bases outside the gene matches: 8.

The sequence came from a human donor who donated a stem cell graft to a child with congenital amegakaryocytic thrombocytopenia. The sequencing here drew on PBMCs from the stem cell graft donor, taken from the stem cell graft. This chain links TRBV20-1 with TRBJ2-1; TRBD2 agrees at 10 bases. The CDR3 coding sequence is TGCAGTGCTAGCGCAAGCGGGAGGGGTGGCAATGAGCAGTTCTTC. It translates to CSASASGRGGNEQFF.